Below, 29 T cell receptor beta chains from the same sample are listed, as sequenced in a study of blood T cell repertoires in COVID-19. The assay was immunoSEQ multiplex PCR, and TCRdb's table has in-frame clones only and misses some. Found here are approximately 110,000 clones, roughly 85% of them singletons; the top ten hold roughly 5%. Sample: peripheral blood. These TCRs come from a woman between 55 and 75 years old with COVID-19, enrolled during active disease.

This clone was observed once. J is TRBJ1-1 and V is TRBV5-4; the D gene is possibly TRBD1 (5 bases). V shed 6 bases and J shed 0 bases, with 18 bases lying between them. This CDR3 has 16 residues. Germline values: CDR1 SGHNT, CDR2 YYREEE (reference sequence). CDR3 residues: CASTSRPRVMNTEAFF. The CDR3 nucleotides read TGTGCCAGCACCTCTCGCCCCAGGGTCATGAACACTGAAGCTTTCTTT.

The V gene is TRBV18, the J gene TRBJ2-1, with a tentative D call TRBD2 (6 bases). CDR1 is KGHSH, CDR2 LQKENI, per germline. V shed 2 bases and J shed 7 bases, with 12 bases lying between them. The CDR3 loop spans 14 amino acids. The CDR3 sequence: CASSPSGGENEQFF. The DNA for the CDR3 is TGTGCCAGCTCACCATCTGGCGGGGAAAATGAGCAGTTCTTC. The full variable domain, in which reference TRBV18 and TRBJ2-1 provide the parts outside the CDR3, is NAGVMQNPRHLVRRRGQEARLRCSPMKGHSHVYWYRQLPEEGLKFMVYLQKENIIDESGMPKERFSAEFPKEGPSILRIQQVVRGDSAAYFCASSPSGGENEQFFGPGTRLTVL.

CDR3 in amino acids: CASSEGGVYTEAFF. In nucleotides, the CDR3 is TGTGCCAGCAGTGAGGGGGGGGTCTACACTGAAGCTTTCTTT. The chain employs TRBV6-1 and TRBJ1-1, with D tentatively TRBD1 (5 bases). The V end was cut by 3 bases, the J end by 3 bases, with 11 bases between. Germline V lookup: CDR1 MNHNS, CDR2 SASEGT. CDR3 length: 14 residues.

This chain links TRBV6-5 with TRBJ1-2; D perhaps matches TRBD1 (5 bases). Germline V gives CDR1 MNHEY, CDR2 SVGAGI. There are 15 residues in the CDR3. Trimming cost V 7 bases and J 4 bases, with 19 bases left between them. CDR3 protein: CASTPDQGRTYGYTF. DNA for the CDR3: TGTGCCAGCACCCCAGACCAGGGTCGGACCTATGGCTACACCTTC.

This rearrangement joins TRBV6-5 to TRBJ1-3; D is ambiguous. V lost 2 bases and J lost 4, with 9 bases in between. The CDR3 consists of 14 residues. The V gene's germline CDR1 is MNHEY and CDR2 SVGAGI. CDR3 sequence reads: CASSYAVVGNTIYF. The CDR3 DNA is TGTGCCAGCAGTTACGCGGTGGTGGGAAACACCATATATTTT.

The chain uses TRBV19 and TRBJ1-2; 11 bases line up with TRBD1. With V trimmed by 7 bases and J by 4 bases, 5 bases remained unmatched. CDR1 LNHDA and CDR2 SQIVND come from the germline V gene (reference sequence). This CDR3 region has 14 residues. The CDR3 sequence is CASNPGTGGYGYTF. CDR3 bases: TGTGCCAGTAACCCCGGGACAGGGGGCTATGGCTACACCTTC.

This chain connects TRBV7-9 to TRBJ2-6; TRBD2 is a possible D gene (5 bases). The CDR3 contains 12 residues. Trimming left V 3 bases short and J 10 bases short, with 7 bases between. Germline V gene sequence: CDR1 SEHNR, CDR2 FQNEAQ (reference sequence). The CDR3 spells CASSLDSNVLTF. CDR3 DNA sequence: TGTGCCAGCAGCTTGGACTCGAACGTCCTGACTTTC.

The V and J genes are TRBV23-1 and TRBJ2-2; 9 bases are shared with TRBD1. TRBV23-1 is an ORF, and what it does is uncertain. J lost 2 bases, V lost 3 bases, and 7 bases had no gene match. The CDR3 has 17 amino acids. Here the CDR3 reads CASSQHGQGRNTGELFF. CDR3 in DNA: TGCGCCAGCAGTCAGCACGGACAGGGGAGAAACACCGGGGAGCTGTTTTTT.

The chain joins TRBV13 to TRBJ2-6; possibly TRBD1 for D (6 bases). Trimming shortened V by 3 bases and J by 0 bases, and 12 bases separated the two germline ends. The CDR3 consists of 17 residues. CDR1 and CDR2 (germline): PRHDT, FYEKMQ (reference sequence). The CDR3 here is CASSLAGVPSGANVLTF. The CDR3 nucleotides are TGTGCCAGCAGCTTGGCAGGGGTCCCCTCTGGGGCCAACGTCCTGACTTTC. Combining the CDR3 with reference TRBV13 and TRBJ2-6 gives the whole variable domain AAGVIQSPRHLIKEKRETATLKCYPIPRHDTVYWYQQGPGQDPQFLISFYEKMQSDKGSIPDRFSAQQFSDYHSELNMSSLELGDSALYFCASSLAGVPSGANVLTFGAGSRLTVL.

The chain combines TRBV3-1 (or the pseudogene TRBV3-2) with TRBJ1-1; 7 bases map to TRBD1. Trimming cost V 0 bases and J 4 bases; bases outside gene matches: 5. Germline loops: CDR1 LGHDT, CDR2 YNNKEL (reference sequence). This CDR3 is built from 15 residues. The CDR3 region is CASSQEGGRVTEAFF. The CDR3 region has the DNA TGTGCCAGCAGCCAAGAAGGGGGCAGAGTCACTGAAGCTTTCTTT.

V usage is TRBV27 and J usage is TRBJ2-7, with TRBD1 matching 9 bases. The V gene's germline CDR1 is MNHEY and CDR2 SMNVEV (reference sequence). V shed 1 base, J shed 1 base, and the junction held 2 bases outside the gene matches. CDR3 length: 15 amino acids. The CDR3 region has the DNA TGTGCCAGCAGTTTATTGGGGACAGGGTCCTACGAGCAGTACTTC. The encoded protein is CASSLLGTGSYEQYF.

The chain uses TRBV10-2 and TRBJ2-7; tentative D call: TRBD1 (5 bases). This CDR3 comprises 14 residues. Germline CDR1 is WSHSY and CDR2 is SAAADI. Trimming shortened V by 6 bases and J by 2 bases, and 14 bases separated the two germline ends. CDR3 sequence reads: CASSKGTGPYEQYF. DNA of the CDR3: TGCGCCAGCAGCAAGGGAACAGGACCCTACGAGCAGTACTTC.

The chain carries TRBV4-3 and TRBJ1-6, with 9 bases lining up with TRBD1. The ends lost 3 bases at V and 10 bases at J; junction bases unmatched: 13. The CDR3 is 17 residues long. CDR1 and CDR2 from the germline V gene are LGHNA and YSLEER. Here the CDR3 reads CASSQLLTGTGMSPLHF. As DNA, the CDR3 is TGCGCCAGCAGCCAGCTCCTGACCGGGACAGGGATGTCACCCCTCCACTTT.

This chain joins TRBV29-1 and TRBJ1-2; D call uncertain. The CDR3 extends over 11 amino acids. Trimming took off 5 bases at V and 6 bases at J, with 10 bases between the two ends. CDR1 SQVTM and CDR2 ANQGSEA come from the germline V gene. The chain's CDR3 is CSVHGRNGYTF. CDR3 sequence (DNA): TGCAGCGTTCACGGGAGGAATGGCTACACCTTC.

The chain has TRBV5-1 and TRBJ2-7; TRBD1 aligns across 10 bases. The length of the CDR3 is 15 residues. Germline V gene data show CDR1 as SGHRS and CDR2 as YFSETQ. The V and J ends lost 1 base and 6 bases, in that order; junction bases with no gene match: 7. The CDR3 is CASSLTPGTGVEQYF. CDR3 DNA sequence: TGCGCCAGCAGCTTGACCCCCGGGACAGGGGTCGAGCAGTACTTC.

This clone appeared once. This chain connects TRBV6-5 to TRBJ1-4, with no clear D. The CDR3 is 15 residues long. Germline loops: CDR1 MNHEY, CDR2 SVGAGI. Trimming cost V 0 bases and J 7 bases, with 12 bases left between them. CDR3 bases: TGTGCCAGCAGTTACTCGCCGGGGAGGGTTGAAAAACTGTTTTTT. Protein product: CASSYSPGRVEKLFF.

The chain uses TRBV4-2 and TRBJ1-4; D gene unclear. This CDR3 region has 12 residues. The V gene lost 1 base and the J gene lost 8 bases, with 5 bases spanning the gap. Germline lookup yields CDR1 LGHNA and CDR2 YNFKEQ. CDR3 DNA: TGTGCCAGCAGCCAAGCTAGGGAAAAACTGTTTTTT. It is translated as CASSQAREKLFF.

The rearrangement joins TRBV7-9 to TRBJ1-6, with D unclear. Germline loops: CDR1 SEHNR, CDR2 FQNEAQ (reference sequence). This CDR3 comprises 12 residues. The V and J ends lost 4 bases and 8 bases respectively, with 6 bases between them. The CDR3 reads CASSSQDSPLHF. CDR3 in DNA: TGTGCCAGCAGCTCCCAGGATTCACCCCTCCACTTT.

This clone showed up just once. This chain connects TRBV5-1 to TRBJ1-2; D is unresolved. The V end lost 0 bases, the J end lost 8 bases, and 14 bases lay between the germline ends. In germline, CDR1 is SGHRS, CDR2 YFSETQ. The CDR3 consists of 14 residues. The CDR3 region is CASSLGTGRNGYTF. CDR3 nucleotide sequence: TGCGCCAGCAGCTTGGGGACGGGGAGGAACGGCTACACCTTC.

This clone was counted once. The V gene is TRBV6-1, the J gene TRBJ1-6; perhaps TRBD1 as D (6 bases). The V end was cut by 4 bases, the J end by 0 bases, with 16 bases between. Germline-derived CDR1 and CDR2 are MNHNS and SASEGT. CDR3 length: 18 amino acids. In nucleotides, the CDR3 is TGTGCCAGCAGTGCACAGGGTAAAGAGAGCTCCTATAATTCACCCCTCCACTTT. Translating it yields CASSAQGKESSYNSPLHF.

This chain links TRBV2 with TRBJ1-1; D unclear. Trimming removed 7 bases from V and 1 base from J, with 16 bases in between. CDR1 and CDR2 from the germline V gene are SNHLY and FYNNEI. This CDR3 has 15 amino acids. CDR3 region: CASTARGITNTEAFF. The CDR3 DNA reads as TGTGCCAGCACGGCCCGCGGCATCACGAACACTGAAGCTTTCTTT. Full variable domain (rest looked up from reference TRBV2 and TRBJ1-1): EPEVTQTPSHQVTQMGQEVILRCVPISNHLYFYWYRQILGQKVEFLVSFYNNEISEKSEIFDDQFSVERPDGSNFTLKIRSTKLEDSAMYFCASTARGITNTEAFFGQGTRLTVV.

CDR3: CASSPSGGAYNEQFF. DNA for the CDR3: TGTGCCAGCTCACCGTCGGGGGGAGCCTACAATGAGCAGTTCTTC. This chain links TRBV18 with TRBJ2-1, with 7 positions matching TRBD2. The CDR3 is 15 amino acids. The junction had 4 bases not matched to a gene; V was cut back by 3 bases and J by 2 bases. Germline V gene data show CDR1 as KGHSH and CDR2 as LQKENI.

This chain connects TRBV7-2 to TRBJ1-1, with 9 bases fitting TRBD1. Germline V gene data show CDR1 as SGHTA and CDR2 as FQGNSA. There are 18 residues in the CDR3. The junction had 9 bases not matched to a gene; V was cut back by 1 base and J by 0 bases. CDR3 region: CASSLEGQGFGMNTEAFF. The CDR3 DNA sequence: TGTGCCAGCAGCTTAGAAGGACAGGGGTTCGGGATGAACACTGAAGCTTTCTTT.

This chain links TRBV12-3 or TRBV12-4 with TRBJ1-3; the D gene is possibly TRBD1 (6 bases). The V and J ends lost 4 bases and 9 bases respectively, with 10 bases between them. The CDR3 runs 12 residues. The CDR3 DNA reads TGTGCCAGCAGTTCTTGGACAGCCACCATATATTTT. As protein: CASSSWTATIYF.

The CDR3 DNA follows: TGCGCCAGCAGTCGTGGACTAGCGGGGGGGCGGACCTACAATGAGCAGTTCTTC. Encoded protein: CASSRGLAGGRTYNEQFF. The J gene is TRBJ2-1, the V gene TRBV5-1, with 15 bases matching TRBD2. The trim removed 5 bases at V and 2 bases at J, leaving 8 bases unmatched. This CDR3 spans 18 amino acids. Germline V gives CDR1 SGHRS, CDR2 YFSETQ.

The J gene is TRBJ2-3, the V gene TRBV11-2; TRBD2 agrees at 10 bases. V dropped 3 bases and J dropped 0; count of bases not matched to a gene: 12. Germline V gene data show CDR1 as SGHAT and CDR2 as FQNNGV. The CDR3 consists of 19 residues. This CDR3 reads CASSLVIAGGTTSTDTQYF. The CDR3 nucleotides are TGTGCCAGCAGCTTGGTGATAGCGGGGGGAACTACTAGCACAGATACGCAGTATTTT.

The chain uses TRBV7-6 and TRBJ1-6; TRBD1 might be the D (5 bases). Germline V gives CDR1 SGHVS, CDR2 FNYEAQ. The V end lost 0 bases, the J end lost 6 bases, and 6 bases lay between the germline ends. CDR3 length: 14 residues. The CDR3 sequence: CASSLAQVNSPLHF. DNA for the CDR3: TGTGCCAGCAGCTTAGCACAGGTTAATTCACCCCTCCACTTT.

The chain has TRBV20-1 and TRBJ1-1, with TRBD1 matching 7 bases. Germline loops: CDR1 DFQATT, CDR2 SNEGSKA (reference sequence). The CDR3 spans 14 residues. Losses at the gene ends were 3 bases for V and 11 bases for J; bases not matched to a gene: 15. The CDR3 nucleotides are TGCAGTGCTAGTAACTCCAGGGGGACTGAAGGCGCTTTCTTT. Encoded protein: CSASNSRGTEGAFF.

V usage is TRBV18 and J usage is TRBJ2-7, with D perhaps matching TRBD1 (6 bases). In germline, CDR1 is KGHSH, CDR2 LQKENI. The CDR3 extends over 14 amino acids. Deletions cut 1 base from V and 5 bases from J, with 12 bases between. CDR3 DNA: TGTGCCAGCTCACCACGACAGGTTCTCGACGAGCAGTACTTC. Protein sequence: CASSPRQVLDEQYF.